There are many counts of the clone carrying this TCR beta chain. The antigen remains undetermined. This specimen comes from a study of neurological immune-mediated disorders. Study-wide points: Whereas HTLV-1-associated myelopathy showed the most TCR clonal expansion, multiple sclerosis showed the least, with levels below those of healthy controls. For the multiple sclerosis repertoire cluster, no association with any clinical or MRI feature was found. Phylogenetically, 18 of 34 multiple sclerosis patients' repertoires fell into one related-CDR3 cluster, a possible signature.

One entry per CDR3 protein results from TCRdb running MiXCR on the 5' RACE reads. The data hold 100,000 to 150,000 distinct CDR3 sequences, with around 3% observed a single time. Per germline, CDR1 MGHDK and CDR2 SYGVNS. Trimming removed 6 bases at V and 4 bases at J, with 10 bases between. The CDR3 covers 13 residues. This sequence originates from a woman in her twenties or thirties with multiple sclerosis. The sample was PBMCs. The chain uses TRBV25-1 and TRBJ2-1; D unclear. The CDR3 DNA follows: TGTGCCAGCAGAGGTGTAGGATACAATGAGCAGTTCTTC. It translates to CASRGVGYNEQFF.